This TCR beta chain was observed in a study of regulatory T cells in long-lasting Graves disease. Specified time point: newly diagnosed GD, antithyroid drugs for less than 3 months. RNA isolated from PBMCs was used to make the TCR library. Criteria from the American Thyroid Association guidelines were applied to diagnose Graves' disease. The study, taken as a whole, reports: There were preferences for TRBV28, TRBJ1-2 and TRBJ2-5 in persistent disease. Persistent Graves' patients showed reduced TCR diversity versus newly diagnosed patients.

This CDR3 region has 15 residues. Germline CDR1 reads LGHDT; CDR2 reads YNNKEL (reference sequence). Libraries of TCR beta came from iRepertoire HTBI primers plus Arm-PCR of CDR3 regions. Each CDR3 protein gets one entry after TCRdb re-called the multiplex PCR reads with MiXCR. The table shows about 500,000 distinct CDR3 sequences, with 12% occurring only once. Notes on this clonotype: Its specificity is unknown. Germline and junction disagree at one end, which may indicate a read error.

This sample also appeared in a second study, on T cells in Graves' hyperthyroidism and ophthalmopathy. This second study notes: Onset of ophthalmopathy came a median 6.5 months after the model predicted it.

The gene calls are TRBV3-1 and TRBJ1-1; no definite D call. This specimen consisted of peripheral blood mononuclear cells (PBMCs), obtained at new diagnosis, from a patient treated with antithyroid drugs. This clonotype was sampled from a woman aged 25 to 45 with Graves disease. CDR3 DNA sequence: TGTGCCAGCACCCAAACGGGCCCAGGCTCCACTGAAGCTTTCTTT. Amino acids: CASTQTGPGSTEAFF.